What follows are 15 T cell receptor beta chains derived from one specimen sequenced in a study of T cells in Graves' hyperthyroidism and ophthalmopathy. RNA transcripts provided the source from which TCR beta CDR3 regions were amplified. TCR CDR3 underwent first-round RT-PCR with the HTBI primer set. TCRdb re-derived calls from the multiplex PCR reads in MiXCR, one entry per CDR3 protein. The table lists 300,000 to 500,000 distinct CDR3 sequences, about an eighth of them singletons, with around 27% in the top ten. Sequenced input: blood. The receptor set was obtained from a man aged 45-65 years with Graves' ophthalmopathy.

The CDR3: CSARDRAGNTIYF. The CDR3 DNA sequence: TGCAGTGCCCGGGACAGGGCAGGAAACACCATATATTTT. The chain employs TRBV20-1 and TRBJ1-3; 9 bases line up with TRBD1. Germline values: CDR1 DFQATT, CDR2 SNEGSKA (reference sequence). The CDR3 length is 13 residues. V was clipped by 6 bases and J by 4 bases; unmatched bases: 4.

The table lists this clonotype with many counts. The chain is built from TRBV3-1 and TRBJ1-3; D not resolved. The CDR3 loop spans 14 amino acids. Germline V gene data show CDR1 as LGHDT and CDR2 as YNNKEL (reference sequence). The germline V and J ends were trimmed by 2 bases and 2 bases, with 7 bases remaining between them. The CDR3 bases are TGTGCCAGCAGCCAACGGCGAGCTGGAAACACCATATATTTT. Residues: CASSQRRAGNTIYF.

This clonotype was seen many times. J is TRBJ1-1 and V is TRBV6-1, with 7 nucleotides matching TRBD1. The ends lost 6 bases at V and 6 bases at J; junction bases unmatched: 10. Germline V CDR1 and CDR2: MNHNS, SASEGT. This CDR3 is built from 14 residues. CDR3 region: CASRTGLGYAEAFF. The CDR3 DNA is TGTGCCAGCAGGACAGGGTTAGGTTACGCTGAAGCTTTCTTT.

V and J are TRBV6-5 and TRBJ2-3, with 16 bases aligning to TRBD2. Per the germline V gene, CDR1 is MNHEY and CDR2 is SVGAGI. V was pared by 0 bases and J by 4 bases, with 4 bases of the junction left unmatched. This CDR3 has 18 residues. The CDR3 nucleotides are TGTGCCAGCAGTTACTCGGGACTAGCGGGAGGGCGGGCAGATACGCAGTATTTT. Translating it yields CASSYSGLAGGRADTQYF.

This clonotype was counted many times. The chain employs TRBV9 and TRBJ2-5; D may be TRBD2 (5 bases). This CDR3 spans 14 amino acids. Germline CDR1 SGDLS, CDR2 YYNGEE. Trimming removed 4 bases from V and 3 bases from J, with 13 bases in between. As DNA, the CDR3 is TGTGCCAGCAGCATAGAAGGAGGAGAAGAGACCCAGTACTTC. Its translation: CASSIEGGEETQYF.

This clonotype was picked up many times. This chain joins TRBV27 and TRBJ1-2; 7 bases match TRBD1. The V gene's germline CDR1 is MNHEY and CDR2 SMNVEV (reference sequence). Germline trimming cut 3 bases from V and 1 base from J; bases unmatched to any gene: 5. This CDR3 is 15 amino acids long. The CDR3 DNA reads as TGTGCCAGCAGTTTTCAGGGGGGCTATAACTATGGCTACACCTTC. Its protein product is CASSFQGGYNYGYTF.

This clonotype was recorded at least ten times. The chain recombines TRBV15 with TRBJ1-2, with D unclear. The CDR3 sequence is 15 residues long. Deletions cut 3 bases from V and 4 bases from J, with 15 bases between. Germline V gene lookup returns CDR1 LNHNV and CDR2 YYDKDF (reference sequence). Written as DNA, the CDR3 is TGTGCCACCAGCAGGAACAAGCTAGCATCCTATGGCTACACCTTC. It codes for CATSRNKLASYGYTF.

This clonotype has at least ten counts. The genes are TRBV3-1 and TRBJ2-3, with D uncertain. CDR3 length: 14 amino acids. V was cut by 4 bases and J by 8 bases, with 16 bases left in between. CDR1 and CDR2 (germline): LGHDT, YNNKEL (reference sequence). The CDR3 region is CASSPLSPAATQYF. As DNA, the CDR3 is TGTGCCAGCAGCCCCCTGAGCCCCGCGGCTACGCAGTATTTT.

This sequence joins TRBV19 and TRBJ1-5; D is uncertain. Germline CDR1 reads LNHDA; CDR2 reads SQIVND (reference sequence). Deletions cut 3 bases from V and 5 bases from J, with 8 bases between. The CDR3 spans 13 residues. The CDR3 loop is CASSISLDQPQHF. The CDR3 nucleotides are TGTGCCAGTAGTATTTCGCTGGATCAGCCCCAGCATTTT. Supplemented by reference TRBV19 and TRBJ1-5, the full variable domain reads DGGITQSPKYLFRKEGQNVTLSCEQNLNHDAMYWYRQDPGQGLRLIYYSQIVNDFQKGDIAEGYSVSREKKESFPLTVTSAQKNPTAFYLCASSISLDQPQHFGDGTRLSIL.

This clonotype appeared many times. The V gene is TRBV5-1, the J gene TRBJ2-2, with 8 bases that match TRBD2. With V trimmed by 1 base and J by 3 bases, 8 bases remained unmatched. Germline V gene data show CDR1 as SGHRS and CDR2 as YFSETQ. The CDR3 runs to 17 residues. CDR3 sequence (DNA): TGCGCCAGCAGCTTGTTAGTACTAGCGGATCACACCGGGGAGCTGTTTTTT. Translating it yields CASSLLVLADHTGELFF.

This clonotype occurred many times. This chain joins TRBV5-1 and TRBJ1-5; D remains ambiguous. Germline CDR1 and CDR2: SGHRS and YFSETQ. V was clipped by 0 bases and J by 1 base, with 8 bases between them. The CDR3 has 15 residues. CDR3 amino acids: CASSLGHGSNQPQHF. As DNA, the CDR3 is TGCGCCAGCAGCTTGGGACATGGAAGCAATCAGCCCCAGCATTTT.

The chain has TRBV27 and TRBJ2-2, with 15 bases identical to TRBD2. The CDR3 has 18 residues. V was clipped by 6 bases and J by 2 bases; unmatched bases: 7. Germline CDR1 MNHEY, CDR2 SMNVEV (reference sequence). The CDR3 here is CASRGGTSGRLNTGELFF. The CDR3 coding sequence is TGTGCCAGCAGGGGGGGGACTAGCGGGAGGTTAAACACCGGGGAGCTGTTTTTT.

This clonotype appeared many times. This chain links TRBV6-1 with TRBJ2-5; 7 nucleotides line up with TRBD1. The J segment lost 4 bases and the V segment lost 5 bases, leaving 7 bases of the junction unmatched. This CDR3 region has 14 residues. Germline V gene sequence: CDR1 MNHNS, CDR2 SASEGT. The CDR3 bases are TGTGCCAGCAGTACGGGACAGAGAATAGAGACCCAGTACTTC. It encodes CASSTGQRIETQYF.

The CDR3 reads CASSFGHTYEQYF. DNA of the CDR3: TGTGCCAGCAGCTTCGGCCACACCTACGAGCAGTACTTC. The chain links TRBV5-8 to TRBJ2-7; D is unresolved. V shed 2 bases and J shed 2 bases, with 8 bases lying between them. Germline V lookup: CDR1 SGHTS, CDR2 YDEGEE. The CDR3 is 13 amino acids.

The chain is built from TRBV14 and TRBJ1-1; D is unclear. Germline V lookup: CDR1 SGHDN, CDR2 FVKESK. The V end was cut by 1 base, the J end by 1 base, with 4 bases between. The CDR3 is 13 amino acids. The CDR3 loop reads CASSQGWNTEAFF. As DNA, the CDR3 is TGTGCCAGCAGCCAAGGATGGAACACTGAAGCTTTCTTT.